A selection of T cell receptor beta chains follows, all from one sample in a study of human T cells and chemical hapten exposure. TCRdb reanalysed the RACE reads using MiXCR and keeps one entry per CDR3 protein. The data contain some 110,000 distinct CDR3 sequences, roughly a third of them singletons. The sample consisted of whole blood, taken in connection with sensitization to the hapten diphenylcyclopropenone (DPC). The receptor source for this set is a man between 35 and 55 years old with alopecia areata. Some clones in this sample may be carry-over from other donors' samples. Each CDR3 is given with its conserved first and last residue. A D gene is named only where the DNA matches it firmly. Expanded clones are given a class, and other clones once, few, many or no size at all.

J: TRBJ2-3
size: NA
D: NA
V: TRBV6-1
CDR3: CASSGRPLTDTQYF
DNA: TGTGCCAGCAGTGGTCGACCTCTTACAGATACGCAGTATTTT

J: TRBJ2-7
size: NA
D: TRBD1
V: TRBV14
CDR3: CASSLGQGGSYEQYF
DNA: TGTGCCAGCAGCCTCGGACAGGGCGGCTCCTACGAGCAGTACTTC

J: TRBJ2-1
size: few
D: TRBD2
V: TRBV12-5
CDR3: CASAPGLAGGFNEQFF
DNA: TGTGCTAGTGCCCCGGGACTAGCGGGAGGGTTCAATGAGCAGTTCTTC

J: TRBJ2-2
size: NA
D: TRBD2
V: TRBV29-1
CDR3: CSVAASGNTGELFF
DNA: TGCAGCGTCGCCGCTAGCGGGAACACCGGGGAGCTGTTTTTT

J: TRBJ1-2
size: NA
D: NA
V: TRBV20-1
CDR3: CSARSELNYGYTF
DNA: TGCAGTGCTAGGTCTGAATTGAACTATGGCTACACCTTC

J: TRBJ2-1
size: few
D: NA
V: TRBV29-1
CDR3: CSVEKTALYNEQFF
DNA: TGCAGCGTTGAGAAGACAGCCTTATACAATGAGCAGTTCTTC

J: TRBJ2-7
size: NA
D: NA
V: TRBV6-2/TRBV6-3
CDR3: CASSALHREFNYEQYF
DNA: TGTGCCAGCAGTGCACTCCACCGGGAGTTTAACTACGAGCAGTACTTC

J: TRBJ2-5
size: NA
D: NA
V: TRBV29-1
CDR3: CSVEGAGRETQYF
DNA: TGCAGCGTTGAAGGCGCCGGGAGAGAGACCCAGTACTTC

J: TRBJ2-3
size: NA
D: TRBD2
V: TRBV20-1
CDR3: CSAQTSGRIDTQYF
DNA: TGCAGTGCTCAGACTAGCGGGAGGATAGATACGCAGTATTTT

J: TRBJ1-2
size: NA
D: NA
V: TRBV12-3/TRBV12-4
CDR3: CASSFWGQGYGYTF
DNA: TGTGCCAGCAGTTTTTGGGGCCAGGGGTATGGCTACACCTTC

J: TRBJ1-2
size: NA
D: NA
V: TRBV28
CDR3: CASSSQGLANYGYTF
DNA: TGTGCCAGCAGTTCCCAGGGGTTAGCCAACTATGGCTACACCTTC

J: TRBJ1-5
size: NA
D: TRBD1
V: TRBV29-1
CDR3: CSVEETRGQPQDF
DNA: TGCAGCGTTGAAGAAACCAGGGGGCAGCCCCAGGATTTT

J: TRBJ2-5
size: NA
D: NA
V: TRBV5-1
CDR3: CASSSQGSEETQYF
DNA: TGCGCCAGCAGCTCACAGGGCTCGGAGGAGACCCAGTACTTC

J: TRBJ2-3
size: few
D: NA
V: TRBV25-1
CDR3: CASSDKGRTDTQYF
DNA: TGTGCCAGCAGTGATAAGGGACGCACAGATACGCAGTATTTT

J: TRBJ2-7
size: NA
D: TRBD1
V: TRBV6-2/TRBV6-3
CDR3: CASSPGQGGYEQYF
DNA: TGTGCCAGCAGTCCCGGACAGGGCGGGTACGAGCAGTACTTC

J: TRBJ2-3
size: NA
D: NA
V: TRBV27
CDR3: CASSFVAARDTQYF
DNA: TGTGCCAGCAGTTTCGTCGCCGCCAGGGATACGCAGTATTTT

J: TRBJ2-3
size: NA
D: TRBD2
V: TRBV7-9
CDR3: CASRLAAISTDTQYF
DNA: TGTGCCAGCAGACTAGCGGCCATAAGCACAGATACGCAGTATTTT

J: TRBJ1-6
size: once
D: NA
V: TRBV6-1
CDR3: CASSDGAPYNSPLHF
DNA: TGTGCCAGCAGTGACGGGGCCCCCTATAATTCACCCCTCCACTTT

J: TRBJ2-1
size: few
D: TRBD2
V: TRBV29-1
CDR3: CSVEDFAGLASYNEQFF
DNA: TGCAGCGTTGAAGATTTCGCAGGACTAGCGAGTTACAATGAGCAGTTCTTC

J: TRBJ1-1
size: NA
D: NA
V: TRBV6-2/TRBV6-3
CDR3: CASSYSHSQMNTEAFF
DNA: TGTGCCAGCAGTTACTCTCATTCGCAAATGAACACTGAAGCTTTCTTT

J: TRBJ2-3
size: many
D: NA
V: TRBV29-1
CDR3: CSVDPGTDTQYF
DNA: TGCAGCGTTGATCCGGGGACAGATACGCAGTATTTT

J: TRBJ2-3
size: few
D: TRBD2
V: TRBV20-1
CDR3: CSARDPREGVPDTQYF
DNA: TGCAGTGCTAGAGATCCGCGGGAGGGCGTCCCAGATACGCAGTATTTT

J: TRBJ2-6
size: few
D: TRBD1
V: TRBV5-6
CDR3: CASSSWGQVYSGANVLTF
DNA: TGTGCCAGCAGCTCGTGGGGACAGGTTTACTCTGGGGCCAACGTCCTGACTTTC

J: TRBJ1-1
size: NA
D: TRBD1
V: TRBV6-1
CDR3: CASRDRAFTEAFF
DNA: TGTGCCAGCAGGGACAGGGCGTTCACTGAAGCTTTCTTT